This TCR beta chain was profiled in a study of blood T cell repertoires in COVID-19. Overall study context: PBMCs, B-cell-depleted T cells, or T cells were the source of the cDNA or gDNA that made up the material.

Germline CDR1 reads MNHNS; CDR2 reads SASEGT. This CDR3 region has 18 residues. Trimming stripped 2 bases from V and 7 bases from J, with 24 bases between. Measured with immunoSEQ multiplex PCR; TCRdb has only the in-frame clones, and not every one. The sample lists some 100,000 clones; 84% were seen once. The TCR sequence derives from a woman aged 80 or older with active or convalescent COVID-19. Sequenced: peripheral blood. This sequence joins TRBV6-1 and TRBJ2-1, with a weak D call TRBD2 (5 bases). The CDR3 is CASSERNWGATNRNEQFF. CDR3 nucleotides: TGTGCCAGCAGTGAAAGAAATTGGGGAGCGACTAATAGGAATGAGCAGTTCTTC.